Sequencing of this T cell receptor beta chain was carried out in a study of CD8+CD57+ T cells in acquired aplastic anemia. There are 14 residues in the CDR3. The V and J ends lost 1 base and 3 bases, in that order; junction bases with no gene match: 2. Germline lookup yields CDR1 SGHTA and CDR2 FQGNSA. Investigators profiled TCR beta VDJ and CDR3 from genomic DNA template. TCRdb re-derived calls from the reads in MiXCR, one entry per CDR3 protein. This table holds 75,000 to 90,000 distinct CDR3 sequences, about half found once. This chain uses TRBV7-2 with TRBJ2-7, with 8 bases that match TRBD2. Sequenced sample: sorted CD4+, CD8+, or CD8+CD57+ T cells (not recorded which) from PBMCs. The receptor was derived from a human donor in good health, serving as a control. The CDR3, as DNA: TGTGCCAGCAGCTTAGTAGCGGGGATCTACGAGCAGTACTTC. It translates to CASSLVAGIYEQYF.